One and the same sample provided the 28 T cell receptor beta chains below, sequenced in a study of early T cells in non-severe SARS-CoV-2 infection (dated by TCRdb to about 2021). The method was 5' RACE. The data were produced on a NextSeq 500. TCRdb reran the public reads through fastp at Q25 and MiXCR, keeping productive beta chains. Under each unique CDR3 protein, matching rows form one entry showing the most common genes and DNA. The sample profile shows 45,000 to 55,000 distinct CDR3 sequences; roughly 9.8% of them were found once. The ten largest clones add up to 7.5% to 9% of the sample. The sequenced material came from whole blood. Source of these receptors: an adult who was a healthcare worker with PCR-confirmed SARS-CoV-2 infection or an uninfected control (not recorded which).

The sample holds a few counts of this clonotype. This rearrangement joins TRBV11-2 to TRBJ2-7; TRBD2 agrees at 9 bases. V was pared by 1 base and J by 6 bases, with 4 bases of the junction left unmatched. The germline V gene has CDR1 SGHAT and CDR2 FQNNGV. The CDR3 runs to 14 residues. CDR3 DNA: TGTGCCAGCAGCTTAGGAGGCGGGAGGGGCGAGCAGTACTTC. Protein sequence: CASSLGGGRGEQYF.

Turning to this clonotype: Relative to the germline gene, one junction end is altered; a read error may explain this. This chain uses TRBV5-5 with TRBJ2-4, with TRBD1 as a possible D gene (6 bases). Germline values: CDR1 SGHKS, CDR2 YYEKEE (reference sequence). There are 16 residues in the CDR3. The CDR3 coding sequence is TGTGCCAGCAGCCGGGACAAATACGTAGCCATAAACATTCAGTACTTC. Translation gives CASSRDKYVAINIQYF. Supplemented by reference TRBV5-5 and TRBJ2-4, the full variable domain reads DAGVTQSPTHLIKTRGQQVTLRCSPISGHKSVSWYQQVLGQGPQFIFQYYEKEERGRGNFPDRFSARQFPNYSSELNVNALLLGDSALYLCASSRDKYVAINIQYFGAGTRLSVL.

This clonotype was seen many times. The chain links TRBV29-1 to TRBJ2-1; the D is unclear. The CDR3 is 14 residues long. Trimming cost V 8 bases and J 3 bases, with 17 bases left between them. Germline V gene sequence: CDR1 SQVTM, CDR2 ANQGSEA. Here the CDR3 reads CSSAPSLGYNEQFF. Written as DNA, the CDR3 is TGCAGCTCGGCCCCCTCGTTGGGCTACAATGAGCAGTTCTTC.

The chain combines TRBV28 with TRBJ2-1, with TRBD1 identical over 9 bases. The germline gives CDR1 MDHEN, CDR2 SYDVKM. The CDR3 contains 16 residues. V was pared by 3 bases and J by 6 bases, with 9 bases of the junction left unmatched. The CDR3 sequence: CASSFPGTGNFNEQFF. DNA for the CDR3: TGTGCCAGCAGTTTCCCCGGGACAGGGAATTTCAATGAGCAGTTCTTC.

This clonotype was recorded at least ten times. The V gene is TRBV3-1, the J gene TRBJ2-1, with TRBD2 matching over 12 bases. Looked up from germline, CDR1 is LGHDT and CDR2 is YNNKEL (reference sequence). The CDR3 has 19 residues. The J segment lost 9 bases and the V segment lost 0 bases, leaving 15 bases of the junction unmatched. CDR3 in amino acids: CASSQDQRLAGGPMGEQFF. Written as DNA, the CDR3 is TGTGCCAGCAGCCAAGATCAGAGGCTAGCGGGAGGGCCGATGGGTGAGCAGTTCTTC.

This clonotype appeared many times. This chain's CDR3 is CASSSSHTTNTEAFF. The CDR3 DNA follows: TGTGCCAGCAGCTCCTCCCATACAACGAACACTGAAGCTTTCTTT. The chain is built from TRBV28 and TRBJ1-1; D unclear. In germline, CDR1 is MDHEN, CDR2 SYDVKM. Trimming took 6 bases from V and 1 from J, leaving 15 bases between them. This CDR3 region has 15 residues.

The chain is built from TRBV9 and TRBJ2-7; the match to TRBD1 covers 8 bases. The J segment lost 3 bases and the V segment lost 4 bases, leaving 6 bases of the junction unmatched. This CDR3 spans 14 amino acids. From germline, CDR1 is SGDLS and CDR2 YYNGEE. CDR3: CASSPWTGHYEQYF. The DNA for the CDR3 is TGTGCCAGCAGCCCCTGGACAGGGCACTACGAGCAGTACTTC.

The CDR3 nucleotides read TGTGCCAGCAGCCAAGAAGCGTTCCTAGCGGGCACCTATGCAGATACGCAGTATTTT. The encoded protein is CASSQEAFLAGTYADTQYF. The genes are TRBV4-2 and TRBJ2-3, with 8 bases matching TRBD2. Losses at the gene ends were 0 bases for V and 4 bases for J; bases not matched to a gene: 15. This CDR3 contains 19 residues. Looked up from germline, CDR1 is LGHNA and CDR2 is YNFKEQ.

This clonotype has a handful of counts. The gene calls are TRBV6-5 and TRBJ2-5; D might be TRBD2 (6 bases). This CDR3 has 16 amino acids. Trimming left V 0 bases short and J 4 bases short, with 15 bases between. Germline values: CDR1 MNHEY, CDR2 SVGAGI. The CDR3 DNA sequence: TGTGCCAGCAGTTACTCGGAGGGAGTAAGAGGAGAGACCCAGTACTTC. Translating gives CASSYSEGVRGETQYF.

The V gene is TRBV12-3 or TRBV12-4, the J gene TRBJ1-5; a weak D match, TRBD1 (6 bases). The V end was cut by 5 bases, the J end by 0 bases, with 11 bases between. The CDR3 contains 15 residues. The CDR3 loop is CASSEQGYSNQPQHF. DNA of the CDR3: TGTGCCAGCAGTGAACAGGGATATAGCAATCAGCCCCAGCATTTT.

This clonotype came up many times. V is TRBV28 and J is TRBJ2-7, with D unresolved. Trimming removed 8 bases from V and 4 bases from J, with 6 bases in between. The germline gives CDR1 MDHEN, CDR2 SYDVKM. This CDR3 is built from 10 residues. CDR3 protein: CASALYEQYF. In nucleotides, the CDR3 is TGTGCCAGCGCCCTTTACGAGCAGTACTTC.

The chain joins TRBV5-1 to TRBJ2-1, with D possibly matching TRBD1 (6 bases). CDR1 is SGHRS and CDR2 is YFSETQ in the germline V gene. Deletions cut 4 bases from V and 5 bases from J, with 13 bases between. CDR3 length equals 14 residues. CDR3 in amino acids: CASSGNRVNNEQFF. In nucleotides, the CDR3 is TGCGCCAGCAGCGGGAACAGGGTGAACAATGAGCAGTTCTTC.

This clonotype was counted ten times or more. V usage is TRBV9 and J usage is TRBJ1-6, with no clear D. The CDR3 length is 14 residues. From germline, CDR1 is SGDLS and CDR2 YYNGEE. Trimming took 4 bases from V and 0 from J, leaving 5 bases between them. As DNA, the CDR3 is TGTGCCAGCAGCCTGAGCTCCTATAATTCACCCCTCCACTTT. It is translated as CASSLSSYNSPLHF.

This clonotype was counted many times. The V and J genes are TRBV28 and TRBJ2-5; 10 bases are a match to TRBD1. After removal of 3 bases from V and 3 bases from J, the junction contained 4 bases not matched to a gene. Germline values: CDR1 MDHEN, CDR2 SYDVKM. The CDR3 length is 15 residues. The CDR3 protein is CASSFQTGGKETQYF. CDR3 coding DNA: TGTGCCAGCAGTTTCCAGACAGGGGGCAAAGAGACCCAGTACTTC.

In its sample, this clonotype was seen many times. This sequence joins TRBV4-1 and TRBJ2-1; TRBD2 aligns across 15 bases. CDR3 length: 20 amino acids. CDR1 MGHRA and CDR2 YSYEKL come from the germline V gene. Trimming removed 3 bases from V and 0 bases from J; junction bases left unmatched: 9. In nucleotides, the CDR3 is TGCGCCAGCAGCCACTTAGGACTAGCGGGAGGGCCGAGCTCCTACAATGAGCAGTTCTTC. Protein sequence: CASSHLGLAGGPSSYNEQFF.

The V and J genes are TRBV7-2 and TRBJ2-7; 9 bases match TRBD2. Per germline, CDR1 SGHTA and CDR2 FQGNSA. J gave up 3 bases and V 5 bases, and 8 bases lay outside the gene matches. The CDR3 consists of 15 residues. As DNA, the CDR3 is TGTGCCAGCAGCCTTAGCGGGAGTATGGTCTACGAGCAGTACTTC. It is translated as CASSLSGSMVYEQYF.

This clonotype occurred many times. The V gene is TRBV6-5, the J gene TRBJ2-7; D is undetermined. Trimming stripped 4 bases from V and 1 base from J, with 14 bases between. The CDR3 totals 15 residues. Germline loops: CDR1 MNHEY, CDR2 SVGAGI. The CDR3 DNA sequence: TGTGCCAGCAGTTTCGGGTCAGACGGATCCTACGAGCAGTACTTC. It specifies CASSFGSDGSYEQYF.

The CDR3 spells CASRGSSNEQFF. Written as DNA, the CDR3 is TGCGCCAGCAGGGGTAGCAGCAATGAGCAGTTCTTC. The rearrangement joins TRBV4-1 to TRBJ2-1; D gene uncertain. The CDR3 extends over 12 amino acids. V was pared by 6 bases and J by 6 bases, with 9 bases between. Germline V gene data show CDR1 as MGHRA and CDR2 as YSYEKL.

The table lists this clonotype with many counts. In DNA, the CDR3 is TGCGCCAGCAGCCCGACAGGGGGCGGGAATGGCAAAAACATTCAGTACTTC. Amino acid sequence: CASSPTGGGNGKNIQYF. The J gene is TRBJ2-4, the V gene TRBV5-1, with 10 nucleotides matching TRBD1. The trim removed 4 bases at V and 3 bases at J, leaving 10 bases unmatched. The CDR3 spans 17 residues. Germline CDR1 SGHRS, CDR2 YFSETQ.

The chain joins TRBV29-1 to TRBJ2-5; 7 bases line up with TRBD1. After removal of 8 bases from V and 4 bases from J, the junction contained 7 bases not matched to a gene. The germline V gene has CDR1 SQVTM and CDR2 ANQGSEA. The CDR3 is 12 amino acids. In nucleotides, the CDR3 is TGCAGCCAGCGAGACAGGGCAGAGACCCAGTACTTC. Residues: CSQRDRAETQYF.

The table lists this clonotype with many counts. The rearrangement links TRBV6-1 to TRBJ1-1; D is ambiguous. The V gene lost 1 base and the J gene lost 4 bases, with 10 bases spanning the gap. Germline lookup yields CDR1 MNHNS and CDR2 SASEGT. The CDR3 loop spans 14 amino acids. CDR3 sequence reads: CASSEVGGGTEAFF. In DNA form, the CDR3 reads TGTGCCAGCAGTGAAGTGGGCGGAGGCACTGAAGCTTTCTTT.

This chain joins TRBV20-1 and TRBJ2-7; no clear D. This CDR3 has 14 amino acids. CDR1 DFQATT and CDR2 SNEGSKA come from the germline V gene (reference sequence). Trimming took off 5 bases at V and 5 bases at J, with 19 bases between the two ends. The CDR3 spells CSAFPQSRPDEQYF. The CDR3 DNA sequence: TGCAGTGCTTTTCCCCAAAGCAGGCCGGACGAGCAGTACTTC.

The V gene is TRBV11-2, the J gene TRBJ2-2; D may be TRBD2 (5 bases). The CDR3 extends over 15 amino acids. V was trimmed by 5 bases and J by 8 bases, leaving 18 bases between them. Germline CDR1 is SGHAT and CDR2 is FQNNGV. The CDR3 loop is CASSLAGGVSGELFF. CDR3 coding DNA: TGTGCCAGCAGCCTCGCCGGAGGAGTATCAGGGGAGCTGTTTTTT.

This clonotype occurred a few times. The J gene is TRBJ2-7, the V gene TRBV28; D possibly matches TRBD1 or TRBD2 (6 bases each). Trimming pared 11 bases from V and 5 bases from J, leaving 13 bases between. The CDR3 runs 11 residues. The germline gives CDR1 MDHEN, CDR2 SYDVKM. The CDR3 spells CAHQGGHEQYF. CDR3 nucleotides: TGTGCCCATCAAGGGGGGCACGAGCAGTACTTC.

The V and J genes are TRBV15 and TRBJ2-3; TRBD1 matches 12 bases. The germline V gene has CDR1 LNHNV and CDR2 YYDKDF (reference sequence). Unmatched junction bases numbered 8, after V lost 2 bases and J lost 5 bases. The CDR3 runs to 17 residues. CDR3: CATSRPGTGGPRDTQYF. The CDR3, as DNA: TGTGCCACCAGCAGACCCGGGACAGGGGGCCCCCGAGATACGCAGTATTTT.

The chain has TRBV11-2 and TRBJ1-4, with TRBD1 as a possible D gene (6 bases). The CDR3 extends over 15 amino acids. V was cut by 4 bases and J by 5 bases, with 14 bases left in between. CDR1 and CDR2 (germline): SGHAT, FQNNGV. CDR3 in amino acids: CASSYSGTPNEKLFF. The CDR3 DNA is TGTGCCAGCAGCTACTCCGGGACACCAAATGAAAAACTGTTTTTT.

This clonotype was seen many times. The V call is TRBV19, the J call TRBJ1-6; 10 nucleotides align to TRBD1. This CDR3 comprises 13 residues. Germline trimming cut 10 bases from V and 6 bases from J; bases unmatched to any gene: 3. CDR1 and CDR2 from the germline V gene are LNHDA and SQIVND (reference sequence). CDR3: CAIRDRGNSPLHF. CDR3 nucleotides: TGTGCCATCCGGGACAGGGGTAATTCACCCCTCCACTTT.

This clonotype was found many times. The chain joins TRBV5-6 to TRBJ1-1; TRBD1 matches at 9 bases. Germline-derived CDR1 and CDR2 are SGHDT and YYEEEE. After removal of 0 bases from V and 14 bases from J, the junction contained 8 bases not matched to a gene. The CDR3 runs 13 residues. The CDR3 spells CASSLGWGQGDFF. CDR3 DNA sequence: TGTGCCAGCAGCTTGGGTTGGGGACAGGGAGACTTCTTT.